This passage covers 19 T cell receptor beta chains from one sample sequenced in a study of human T cells and chemical hapten exposure (dated by TCRdb to the early 2020s). What this sample's treatment or condition label stands for: therapeutic diphenylcyclopropenone sensitization with weekly scalp DPC. During library preparation, unique molecular identifiers were attached to individual cDNA molecules so that TCRs could be counted in a quantitative, reproducible way. TCRdb handled the public reads itself, with Q25 trimming in fastp and clone calling in MiXCR, and kept productive beta chains. Each record represents a unique CDR3 protein, reported with the most common genes and DNA among its rows. Across this sample there are about 2,800 distinct CDR3 sequences, with roughly 40% seen only once. The ten largest clones take up 9.5% to 12% of the sample. The material sequenced was whole blood, taken before DPC sensitization or 2, 6, or about 24 weeks after (not recorded which). The receptors stem from an adult with alopecia areata. Some clones in this sample may be carry-over from other donors' samples. This table probably holds off-target reads from a library built for another chain.

The V gene is TRBV2, the J gene TRBJ2-7; TRBD2 aligns across 7 bases. V dropped 3 bases and J dropped 4; count of bases not matched to a gene: 6. The CDR3 spans 14 residues. CDR1 is SNHLY, CDR2 FYNNEI, per germline. The CDR3 DNA follows: TGTGCCAGCAGTGATTGGGAGCGGGGATACGAGCAGTACTTC. It specifies CASSDWERGYEQYF.

The J gene is TRBJ2-1, the V gene TRBV10-3, with D maybe TRBD1 (6 bases). Germline V lookup: CDR1 ENHRY, CDR2 SYGVKD. This CDR3 is built from 14 residues. Trimming removed 7 bases at V and 3 bases at J, with 13 bases between. The CDR3 is CAITPAGVYNEQFF. CDR3 DNA: TGTGCCATCACCCCGGCAGGGGTCTACAATGAGCAGTTCTTC.

In DNA, the CDR3 is TGTGCCAGCAGCGAGGACAGGGCCTACAATGAGCAGTTCTTC. This gives the protein CASSEDRAYNEQFF. The chain has TRBV6-5 and TRBJ2-1; 8 bases align to TRBD1. CDR3 length: 14 residues. Germline V lookup: CDR1 MNHEY, CDR2 SVGAGI. The ends lost 6 bases at V and 2 bases at J; junction bases unmatched: 3.

The chain is built from TRBV28 and TRBJ2-4, with a possible D match to TRBD1 (6 bases). Per germline, CDR1 MDHEN and CDR2 SYDVKM. Trimming took 1 base from V and 1 from J, leaving 11 bases between them. This CDR3 is built from 16 residues. The CDR3 region is CASSLSGVLAKNIQYF. DNA for the CDR3: TGTGCCAGCAGTTTATCAGGGGTTCTCGCCAAAAACATTCAGTACTTC.

The chain employs TRBV29-1 and TRBJ2-1; 16 bases are a match to TRBD2. This CDR3 has 12 amino acids. V trimming: 7 bases; J trimming: 15 bases; junction bases outside the gene matches: 6. Germline V gives CDR1 SQVTM, CDR2 ANQGSEA. This CDR3 reads CSAGTSGRARFF. CDR3 DNA: TGCAGCGCCGGGACTAGCGGGAGGGCGAGGTTCTTC.

The rearrangement links TRBV9 to TRBJ2-7; 9 positions agree with TRBD1. Germline V gene sequence: CDR1 SGDLS, CDR2 YYNGEE. This CDR3 region has 14 residues. V lost 4 bases and J lost 3; bases outside the gene matches: 5. In DNA form, the CDR3 reads TGTGCCAGCAGCATCGGACAGGGGAACTACGAGCAGTACTTC. Encoded protein: CASSIGQGNYEQYF.

The V call is TRBV7-9, the J call TRBJ2-7; D uncertain. Germline assignment: CDR1 SEHNR and CDR2 FQNEAQ (reference sequence). Trimming took off 1 base at V and 6 bases at J, with 1 base between the two ends. CDR3 length: 10 residues. The CDR3 bases are TGTGCCAGCAGCTTAGGCGAGCAGTACTTC. Amino acid sequence: CASSLGEQYF. Full variable domain (rest looked up from reference TRBV7-9 and TRBJ2-7): DTGVSQNPRHKITKRGQNVTFRCDPISEHNRLYWYRQTLGQGPEFLTYFQNEAQLEKSRLLSDRFSAERPKGSFSTLEIQRTEQGDSAMYLCASSLGEQYFGPGTRLTVT.

This clonotype was observed a few times. This chain links TRBV7-8 with TRBJ2-5, with 8 nucleotides matching TRBD1. V gave up 3 bases and J gave up 5 bases; unmatched junction bases: 11. Germline CDR1 is SGHVS and CDR2 is FQNEAQ. CDR3 length equals 16 residues. CDR3 region: CASSFHIARTGETQYF. The CDR3 region has the DNA TGTGCCAGCAGCTTTCATATTGCGAGGACAGGGGAGACCCAGTACTTC.

The gene calls are TRBV6-2 or TRBV6-3 and TRBJ2-2, with TRBD2 matching over 7 bases. Germline V gene data show CDR1 as MNHEY and CDR2 as SVGEGT. J lost 11 bases, V lost 2 bases, and 5 bases had no gene match. The CDR3 sequence is 13 residues long. Here the CDR3 reads CASSYVLAEELFF. CDR3 bases: TGTGCCAGCAGTTACGTTCTAGCGGAAGAGCTGTTTTTT.

The genes are TRBV24-1 and TRBJ2-3, with 8 positions matching TRBD2. The germline V gene has CDR1 KGHDR and CDR2 SFDVKD. Germline trimming cut 3 bases from V and 7 bases from J; bases unmatched to any gene: 11. This CDR3 comprises 16 residues. CDR3 residues: CATSDPKAGVRNTQYF. Here the CDR3 DNA reads TGTGCCACCAGTGATCCCAAAGCGGGAGTGAGGAATACGCAGTATTTT.

The chain employs TRBV18 and TRBJ2-5, with a possible D match to TRBD1 (6 bases). CDR3 length: 13 residues. Trimming cost V 4 bases and J 2 bases, with 8 bases left between them. Germline CDR1 reads KGHSH; CDR2 reads LQKENI. CDR3 in DNA: TGTGCCAGCTCACGTCAGGGGCAAGAGACCCAGTACTTC. Protein product: CASSRQGQETQYF.

The rearrangement uses TRBV6-5 and TRBJ2-5; no definite D call. The CDR3 runs to 13 residues. V was cut by 0 bases and J by 5 bases, with 7 bases left in between. Germline assignment: CDR1 MNHEY and CDR2 SVGAGI. CDR3: CASSYSVVETQYF. The CDR3 DNA sequence: TGTGCCAGCAGTTACTCTGTTGTGGAGACCCAGTACTTC.

In nucleotides, the CDR3 is TGTGCCAGCAGTGCGGGCGGGAGGCCTACAGATACGCAGTATTTT. Amino acid sequence: CASSAGGRPTDTQYF. V is TRBV6-2 or TRBV6-3 and J is TRBJ2-3; 8 nucleotides line up with TRBD2. Unmatched junction bases numbered 7, after V lost 5 bases and J lost 3 bases. Germline loops: CDR1 MNHEY, CDR2 SVGEGT. This CDR3 contains 15 residues.

This chain uses TRBV12-3 or TRBV12-4 with TRBJ2-4, with a tentative D call TRBD2 (5 bases). The CDR3 spans 14 residues. V gave up 3 bases and J gave up 8 bases, with 14 bases separating them. CDR3 amino acids: CASSFSWGADIQYF. The CDR3 DNA follows: TGTGCCAGCAGTTTCTCCTGGGGAGCGGACATTCAGTACTTC.

J is TRBJ2-1 and V is TRBV5-1, with D possibly matching TRBD2 (6 bases). Germline lookup yields CDR1 SGHRS and CDR2 YFSETQ. Trimming pared 0 bases from V and 8 bases from J, leaving 15 bases between. The CDR3 spans 15 residues. CDR3 DNA: TGCGCCAGCAGCTTGGCCGCGGGACTCGCGGATGAGCAGTTCTTC. Residues: CASSLAAGLADEQFF.

The chain is built from TRBV6-6 and TRBJ2-7; 10 positions match TRBD2. The CDR3 totals 15 residues. Trimming cost V 2 bases and J 3 bases; bases outside gene matches: 4. Germline V lookup: CDR1 MNHNY, CDR2 SVGAGI (reference sequence). The CDR3 DNA reads TGTGCCAGCAGTTACGGAGCGGGAGGGGACTACGAGCAGTACTTC. Its protein is CASSYGAGGDYEQYF.

J is TRBJ2-2 and V is TRBV7-3; D ambiguous. CDR1 is SGHTA, CDR2 FQGTGA, per germline. V was shortened by 1 base and J by 6 bases, with 6 bases between the two germline ends. The CDR3 extends over 13 amino acids. The CDR3 loop is CASSLMGAGELFF. The CDR3 bases are TGTGCCAGCAGCTTAATGGGCGCCGGGGAGCTGTTTTTT.

This clonotype was observed a handful of times. The chain recombines TRBV29-1 with TRBJ2-3; D unresolved. The CDR3 has 14 residues. Germline assignment: CDR1 SQVTM and CDR2 ANQGSEA. The ends were cut back, 5 bases at V and 2 bases at J, with 14 bases in the middle. The CDR3 loop reads CSVRSRRVTDTQYF. The CDR3 nucleotides are TGCAGCGTTCGATCTAGAAGAGTCACAGATACGCAGTATTTT.

In this sample, this clonotype is large. V and J are TRBV12-3 or TRBV12-4 and TRBJ2-5, with 9 positions matching TRBD1. V lost 5 bases to trimming and J lost 4 bases; unmatched junction nucleotides: 20. The CDR3 has 19 amino acids. Here the CDR3 DNA reads TGTGCCAGCAGTCTCCGGGACAGGGTTTGGTTTGATTTCGGAGAGACCCAGTACTTC. Translating gives CASSLRDRVWFDFGETQYF.